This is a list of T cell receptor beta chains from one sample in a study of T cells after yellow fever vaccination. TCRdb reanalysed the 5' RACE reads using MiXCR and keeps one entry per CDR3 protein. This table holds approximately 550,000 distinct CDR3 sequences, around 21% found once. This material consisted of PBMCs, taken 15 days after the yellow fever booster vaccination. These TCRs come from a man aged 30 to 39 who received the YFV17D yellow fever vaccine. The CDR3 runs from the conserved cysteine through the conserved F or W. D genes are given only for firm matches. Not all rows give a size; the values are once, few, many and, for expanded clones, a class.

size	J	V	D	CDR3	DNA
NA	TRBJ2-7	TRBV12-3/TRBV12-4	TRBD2	CASWSGRAGEQYF	TGTGCCAGTTGGAGCGGGAGGGCCGGCGAGCAGTACTTC
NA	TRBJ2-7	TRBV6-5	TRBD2	CASSYASGTYEQYF	TGTGCCAGCAGTTACGCTAGCGGGACTTACGAGCAGTACTTC
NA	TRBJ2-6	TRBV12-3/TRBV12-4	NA	CASSPEASGANVLTF	TGTGCCAGCAGTCCCGAGGCCTCTGGGGCCAACGTCCTGACTTTC
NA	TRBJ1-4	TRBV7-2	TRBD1	CASRRGQGLEKLFF	TGTGCCAGCAGACGTGGACAGGGACTGGAAAAACTGTTTTTT
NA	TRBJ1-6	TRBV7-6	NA	CASSLGVDRYSYNSPLHF	TGTGCCAGCAGCTTAGGGGTGGATAGATACTCCTATAATTCACCCCTCCACTTT
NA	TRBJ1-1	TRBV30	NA	CAWSVRGTETEAFF	TGTGCCTGGAGTGTACGGGGGACGGAGACTGAAGCTTTCTTT
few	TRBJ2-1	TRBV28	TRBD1	CASSLRGGRVNEQFF	TGTGCCAGCAGTTTAAGAGGGGGCCGGGTCAATGAGCAGTTCTTC
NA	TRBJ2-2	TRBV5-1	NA	CASSLPSGAGSNTGELFF	TGCGCCAGCAGCTTGCCCTCCGGCGCGGGGTCGAACACCGGGGAGCTGTTTTTT
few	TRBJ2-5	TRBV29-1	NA	CSALAGMETQYF	TGCAGCGCCCTCGCTGGAATGGAGACCCAGTACTTC
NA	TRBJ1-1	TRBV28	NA	CASRYSWVSEAFF	TGTGCCAGTAGGTACTCTTGGGTGTCTGAAGCTTTCTTT
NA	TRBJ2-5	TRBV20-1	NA	CSANMARAQETQYF	TGCAGTGCCAACATGGCGCGGGCCCAAGAGACCCAGTACTTC
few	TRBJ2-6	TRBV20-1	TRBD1	CSARGVGTGETGANVLTF	TGCAGTGCTAGAGGGGTAGGGACAGGGGAGACTGGGGCCAACGTCCTGACTTTC
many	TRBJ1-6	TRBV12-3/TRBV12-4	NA	CASSYSYNSPLHF	TGTGCCAGCAGTTACAGCTATAATTCACCCCTCCACTTT
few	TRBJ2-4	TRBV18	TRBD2	CASSIASGDIQYF	TGTGCCAGCTCAATCGCTAGCGGGGACATTCAGTACTTC
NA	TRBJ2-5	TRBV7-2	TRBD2	CASSAGLTQETQYF	TGTGCCAGCAGCGCGGGACTAACTCAAGAGACCCAGTACTTC
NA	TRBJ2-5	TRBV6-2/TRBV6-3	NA	CASSYGMGHDQETQYF	TGTGCCAGCAGTTACGGAATGGGACACGACCAAGAGACCCAGTACTTC
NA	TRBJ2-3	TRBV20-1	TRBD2	CSASRTSGSTDTQYF	TGCAGTGCTAGTAGGACTAGCGGGAGCACAGATACGCAGTATTTT
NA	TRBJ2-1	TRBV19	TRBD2	CASSMLAGENEQFF	TGTGCCAGTAGTATGCTAGCGGGAGAAAATGAGCAGTTCTTC
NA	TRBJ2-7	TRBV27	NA	CASRGAPSYEQYF	TGTGCCAGCAGAGGGGCACCCTCCTACGAGCAGTACTTC
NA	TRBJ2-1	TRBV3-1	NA	CASSLLGDHNEQFF	TGTGCCAGCAGCCTCCTAGGGGACCACAATGAGCAGTTCTTC
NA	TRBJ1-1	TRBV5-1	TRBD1	CASSLEGTGIGTEAFF	TGCGCCAGCAGCTTGGAGGGGACAGGGATTGGCACTGAAGCTTTCTTT
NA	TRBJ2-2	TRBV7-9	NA	CAMSPGRRLPGGELFF	TGTGCCATGAGCCCAGGGCGGCGTCTTCCGGGCGGGGAGCTGTTTTTT
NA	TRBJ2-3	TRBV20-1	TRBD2	CSARDRLAPYTDTQYF	TGCAGTGCTAGAGATCGACTAGCTCCTTACACAGATACGCAGTATTTT
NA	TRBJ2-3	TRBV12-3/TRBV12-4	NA	CASRSPRELQPDTQYF	TGTGCCAGCAGATCCCCTCGAGAACTTCAACCAGATACGCAGTATTTT
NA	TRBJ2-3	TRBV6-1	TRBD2	CASSLGLAGGPPADTQYF	TGTGCCAGCAGCCTGGGACTAGCGGGAGGGCCTCCCGCAGATACGCAGTATTTT
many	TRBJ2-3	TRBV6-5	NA	CASRTSGRDTQYF	TGTGCCTCACGTACGAGCGGCAGAGATACGCAGTATTTT
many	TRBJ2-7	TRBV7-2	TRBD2	CASSPGLAVYEQYF	TGCGCCAGCAGCCCTGGACTAGCGGTTTACGAGCAGTACTTC
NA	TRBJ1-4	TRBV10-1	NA	CASSNPGEKLFF	TGCGCCAGCAGTAACCCTGGGGAAAAACTGTTTTTT
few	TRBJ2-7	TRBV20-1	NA	CSASFANSYEQYF	TGCAGTGCTAGTTTCGCGAATTCCTACGAGCAGTACTTC
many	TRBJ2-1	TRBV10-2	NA	CASSEQGEQFF	TGCGCCAGCAGTGAGCAGGGTGAGCAGTTCTTC